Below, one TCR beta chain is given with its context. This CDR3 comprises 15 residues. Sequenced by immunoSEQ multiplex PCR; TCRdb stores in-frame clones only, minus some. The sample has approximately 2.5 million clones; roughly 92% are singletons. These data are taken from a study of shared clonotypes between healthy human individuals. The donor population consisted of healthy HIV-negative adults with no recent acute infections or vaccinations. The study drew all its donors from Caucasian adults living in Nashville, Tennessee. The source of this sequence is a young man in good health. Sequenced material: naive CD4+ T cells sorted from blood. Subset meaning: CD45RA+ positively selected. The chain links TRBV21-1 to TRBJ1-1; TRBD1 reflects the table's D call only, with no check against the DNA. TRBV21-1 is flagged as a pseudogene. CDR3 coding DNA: TGTGCCAGCAGCAAACACGCAGGGGGCATGACTGAAGCTTTCTTT. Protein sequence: CASSKHAGGMTEAFF.